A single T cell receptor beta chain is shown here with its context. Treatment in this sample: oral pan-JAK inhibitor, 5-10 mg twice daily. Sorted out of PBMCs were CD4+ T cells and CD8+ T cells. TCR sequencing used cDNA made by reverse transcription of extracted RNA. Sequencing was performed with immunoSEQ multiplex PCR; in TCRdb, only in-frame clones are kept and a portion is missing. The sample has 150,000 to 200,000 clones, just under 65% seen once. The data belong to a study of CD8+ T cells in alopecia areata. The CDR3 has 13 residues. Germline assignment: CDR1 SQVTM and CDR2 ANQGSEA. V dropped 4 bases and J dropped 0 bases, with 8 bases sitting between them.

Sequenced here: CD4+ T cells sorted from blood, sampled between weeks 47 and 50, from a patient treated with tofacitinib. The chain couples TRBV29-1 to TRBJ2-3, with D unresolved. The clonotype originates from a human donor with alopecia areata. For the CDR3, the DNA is TGCAGCGTTGCGGGCTATAGCACAGATACGCAGTATTTT. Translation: CSVAGYSTDTQYF.